Sequencing of this T cell receptor (beta chain) was carried out in a study of molecular identifiers for immune sequencing clone quantification. It was with previously described methods and listed TCR primers that bulk TCR libraries were made. TCRdb re-called the PCR reads through MiXCR, storing one row per CDR3 protein. The sample lists about 510,000 distinct CDR3 sequences; 20% to 25% were seen once. General study points: Spike-in Jurkat TCR RNA from a single cell reportedly registered among roughly 1.1 million naive cells.

This clonotype has ten or more counts. Antigen specificity is unknown. Sequencing input: naive CD8+ T cells from blood, with Jurkat cell RNA spiked in. Sample subset: FACS-sorted CD8+CD4-CCR7+CD45RA+ naive T cells. The TCR originated in a human donor in good health. Some libraries in this study had Jurkat cell RNA spiked in.

The CDR3 spells CASSIGRLGPNTEAFF. The CDR3 bases are TGTGCCAGCAGCATAGGACGGTTGGGTCCGAACACTGAAGCTTTCTTT. The gene calls are TRBV7-9 and TRBJ1-1; no definite D call. Germline CDR1 reads SEHNR; CDR2 reads FQNEAQ (reference sequence). This CDR3 region has 16 residues. Trimming cost V 5 bases and J 1 base, with 17 bases left between them.